Listed here is a single TCR beta chain. The table came from immunoSEQ multiplex PCR; TCRdb's copy has only in-frame clones and leaves some out. The profile shows over 60,000 clones, around 93% of them singletons. CDR3 size: 15 residues. V lost 4 bases and J lost 0, with 16 bases in between. Germline-derived CDR1 and CDR2 are GTSNPN and SVGIG (reference sequence). This sample was included in a study of technical replicates of blood from several donors. The TCR comes from a human donor in good health. The chain links TRBV30 to TRBJ2-7, with D possibly TRBD2 on 8 matching bases. Sequenced material: T cells isolated from PBMCs. CDR3 coding DNA: TGTGCCTGGACCGGGAGGGACAGTTCCTCCTACGAGCAGTACTTC. Translated, it gives CAWTGRDSSSYEQYF.